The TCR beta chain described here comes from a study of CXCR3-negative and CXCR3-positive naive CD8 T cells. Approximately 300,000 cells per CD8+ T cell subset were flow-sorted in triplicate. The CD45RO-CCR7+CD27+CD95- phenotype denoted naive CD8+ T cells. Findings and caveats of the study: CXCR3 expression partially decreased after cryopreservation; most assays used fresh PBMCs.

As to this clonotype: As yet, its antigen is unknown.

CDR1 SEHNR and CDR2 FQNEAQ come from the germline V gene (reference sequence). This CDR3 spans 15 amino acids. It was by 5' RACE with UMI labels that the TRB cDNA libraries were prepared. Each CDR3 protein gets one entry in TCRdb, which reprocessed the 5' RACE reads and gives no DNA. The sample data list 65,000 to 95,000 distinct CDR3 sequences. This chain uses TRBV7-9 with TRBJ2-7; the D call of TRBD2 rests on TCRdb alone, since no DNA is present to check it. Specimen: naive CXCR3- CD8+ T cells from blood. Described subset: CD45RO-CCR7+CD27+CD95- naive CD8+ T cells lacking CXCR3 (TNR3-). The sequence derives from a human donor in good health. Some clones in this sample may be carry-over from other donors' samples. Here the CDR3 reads CASTGTSGSTYEQYF.